The next 10 T cell receptor beta chains were all read from a single sample in a study of CD8 T cells in ankylosing spondylitis. General study results and limits: Blood from ankylosing spondylitis patients appeared to carry a characteristic roughly 8-variant TCR beta motif.

TCRdb passed the 5' RACE reads through MiXCR, listing each CDR3 protein once. Of 450,000 or so distinct CDR3 sequences detected, roughly 25% appear once; the ten largest clones hold 0.75% to 0.9%. These receptors are not linked to any known antigen. Sequenced material: blood, either unsorted or a sorted T cell fraction (not recorded which). The receptors were sampled from a male donor with ankylosing spondylitis.

The J gene is TRBJ2-7, the V gene TRBV3-1; the D is unclear. V shed 2 bases and J shed 7 bases, with 18 bases lying between them. This CDR3 has 15 residues. Germline CDR1 reads LGHDT; CDR2 reads YNNKEL (reference sequence). CDR3 sequence (DNA): TGTGCCAGCAGCCAAAGACCACCAAACCACCGGGAGCAGTACTTC. As protein: CASSQRPPNHREQYF.

This clonotype showed up just a few times. This chain connects TRBV11-2 to TRBJ2-1; TRBD2 might be the D (7 bases). Trimming took off 4 bases at V and 8 bases at J, with 24 bases between the two ends. Germline V lookup: CDR1 SGHAT, CDR2 FQNNGV. CDR3 length: 17 amino acids. The CDR3, as DNA: TGTGCCAGCAGCTACCTGGGACGGGGGCCGCTAGCGGATGAGCAGTTCTTC. Protein product: CASSYLGRGPLADEQFF.

The gene calls are TRBV7-8 and TRBJ1-1; D uncertain. V lost 0 bases and J 1 base, leaving 15 bases between the germline ends. Germline CDR1 is SGHVS and CDR2 is FQNEAQ. The CDR3 has 17 amino acids. This CDR3 is CASSLAREGVRNTEAFF. The CDR3 DNA sequence: TGTGCCAGCAGCTTAGCGCGTGAGGGAGTAAGGAACACTGAAGCTTTCTTT. Variable domain in full (rest from reference TRBV7-8 and TRBJ1-1): GAGVSQSPRYKVAKRGQDVALRCDPISGHVSLFWYQQALGQGPEFLTYFQNEAQLDKSGLPSDRFFAERPEGSVSTLKIQRTQQEDSAVYLCASSLAREGVRNTEAFFGQGTRLTVV.

This clonotype is categorized as medium-sized. V gene TRBV6-2 or TRBV6-3 combines with J gene TRBJ2-1; the match to TRBD2 covers 12 bases. CDR1 and CDR2 (germline): MNHEY, SVGEGT. CDR3 length equals 15 residues. Trimming cost V 7 bases and J 4 bases; bases outside gene matches: 5. Written as DNA, the CDR3 is TGTGCCAGCACCTTCCTAGCGGGAGGGTACAATGAGCAGTTCTTC. This gives the protein CASTFLAGGYNEQFF.

This clonotype has only a few counts. The chain couples TRBV10-3 to TRBJ2-1; D is unresolved. Germline loops: CDR1 ENHRY, CDR2 SYGVKD. Trimming took 4 bases from V and 4 from J, leaving 11 bases between them. This CDR3 has 14 residues. CDR3: CAISGPETYNEQFF. CDR3 DNA sequence: TGTGCCATCAGTGGGCCGGAGACATACAATGAGCAGTTCTTC.

This clonotype was detected only a few times. The J gene is TRBJ2-5, the V gene TRBV20-1; 7 positions agree with TRBD1. The CDR3 loop spans 15 amino acids. The V segment lost 6 bases and the J segment 3 bases; nucleotides outside the gene matches: 13. CDR1 and CDR2 (germline): DFQATT, SNEGSKA (reference sequence). The CDR3 DNA is TGCAGTGCCATACAAGGACAGGACCTCGAAGAGACCCAGTACTTC. This encodes CSAIQGQDLEETQYF.

This clonotype was found many times. The chain is built from TRBV29-1 and TRBJ2-1; 9 bases agree with TRBD2. The V gene end was trimmed by 6 bases and the J gene end by 0 bases; junction bases not matched to a gene: 6. The CDR3 runs 15 residues. The germline CDR1 and CDR2 sequences are SQVTM and ANQGSEA. The CDR3 DNA follows: TGCAGCGTCCTAGCGGGATCCCGCTCCTACAATGAGCAGTTCTTC. Protein product: CSVLAGSRSYNEQFF.

This clonotype appeared a few times. V and J are TRBV20-1 and TRBJ2-1, with D perhaps TRBD2 (6 bases). Germline lookup yields CDR1 DFQATT and CDR2 SNEGSKA (reference sequence). The CDR3 extends over 12 amino acids. With 4 bases removed from V and 6 bases from J, the gap between germline ends came to 10 bases. This CDR3 reads CSAISGVNEQFF. As DNA, the CDR3 is TGCAGTGCTATTTCGGGGGTCAATGAGCAGTTCTTC.

The CDR3 DNA reads TGCAGTGCTTTGCCCTTCGACAGTAGGGGAGCCCAGTACTTC. It is translated as CSALPFDSRGAQYF. The chain joins TRBV20-1 to TRBJ2-5; perhaps D is TRBD1 or TRBD2 (5 bases each). The CDR3 extends over 14 amino acids. The germline V and J ends were trimmed by 5 bases and 9 bases, with 22 bases remaining between them. Germline V gene data show CDR1 as DFQATT and CDR2 as SNEGSKA (reference sequence).

The V call is TRBV5-8, the J call TRBJ1-4, with unresolved D. The ends were cut back, 0 bases at V and 11 bases at J, with 11 bases in the middle. This CDR3 has 13 amino acids. Germline assignment: CDR1 SGHTS and CDR2 YDEGEE. The CDR3 nucleotides are TGTGCCAGCAGCTTGGTGGCAGTCGGGAAACTGTTTTTT. It specifies CASSLVAVGKLFF.